A selection of T cell receptor beta chains follows, all from one sample in a study of blood T cell repertoires in COVID-19. Clones were read by immunoSEQ multiplex PCR, and TCRdb kept only the in-frame ones, dropping some. Of some 97,000 clones listed, 90% are singletons. The sample taken for sequencing was peripheral blood. Every receptor here comes from a man aged 50 or older with acute or convalescent COVID-19. CDR3s leave out the opening cysteine and the closing phenylalanine or tryptophan.

V	J	CDR3
TRBV7-9	TRBJ1-2	ASSPGQESYGYT
TRBV27	TRBJ2-7	ASRLLRTGVYEQY
TRBV19	TRBJ1-5	ASSIRDRVLRQPQH
TRBV5-1	TRBJ1-1	ASSLALLGNTEAF
TRBV6-5	TRBJ1-2	ASSYEGAGYGYT
TRBV27	TRBJ1-6	ASSLQGPYNSPLH
TRBV4-1	TRBJ1-1	ASSPQGAEAF
TRBV19	TRBJ2-7	ASSISTGSYEQY
TRBV29-1	TRBJ1-1	SVTSRLSVEAF
TRBV11-3	TRBJ1-4	ASSLVNEKLF
TRBV30	TRBJ1-6	AWSVDRSNSPLH
TRBV27	TRBJ2-3	ASQNSPGLAGFSTDTQY
TRBV6-2/TRBV6-3	TRBJ1-2	ASSYEYSGRRSYT
TRBV30	TRBJ2-7	GLGLSYEQY
TRBV20-1	TRBJ1-3	SASWGQGENTIY
TRBV3-1/TRBV3-2	TRBJ1-2	ASSPNRGGGYT
TRBV30	TRBJ1-2	AWKEGRLDGYT
TRBV19	TRBJ2-2	ASRAPGLAANTGELF
TRBV6-5	TRBJ2-2	ASSRDRSNGELF
TRBV7-8	TRBJ1-1	ASSLAGQGLGGTEAF
TRBV7-9	TRBJ2-1	ASSTPSGNSYNEQF
TRBV7-2	TRBJ2-7	ASSAPGLAIYEQY
TRBV3-1/TRBV3-2	TRBJ2-7	ASSRGTSGRTYEQY
TRBV4-3	TRBJ1-4	ASSHGTGNEKLF
TRBV30	TRBJ1-5	AWSGVGGSNQPQH
TRBV19	TRBJ2-5	ASSFRGETQY
TRBV18	TRBJ1-2	ASSRNTGAESYGYT
TRBV5-4	TRBJ1-1	ASSDKQGVQAF
TRBV10-3	TRBJ1-2	AISEEAIRPYYGYT
TRBV25-1	TRBJ2-1	ASSDPMGAETYNEQF
TRBV7-2	TRBJ2-2	ASSLAGGTGELF
TRBV6-6	TRBJ2-7	ASSSVLSHEQY
TRBV19	TRBJ2-5	ASTGQDGGTQY
TRBV19	TRBJ2-7	ASSIGPRAGGYEQY
TRBV5-1	TRBJ2-5	ASSLSPTGEETQY
TRBV30	TRBJ2-1	AWVKRTGYNEQF
TRBV20-1	TRBJ1-5	SASSGEPQH
TRBV7-2	TRBJ2-6	ASSPGQGAGANVLT
TRBV7-2	TRBJ2-3	ASSLVAGPDTQY
TRBV5-6	TRBJ2-7	ASSFAGAYEQY